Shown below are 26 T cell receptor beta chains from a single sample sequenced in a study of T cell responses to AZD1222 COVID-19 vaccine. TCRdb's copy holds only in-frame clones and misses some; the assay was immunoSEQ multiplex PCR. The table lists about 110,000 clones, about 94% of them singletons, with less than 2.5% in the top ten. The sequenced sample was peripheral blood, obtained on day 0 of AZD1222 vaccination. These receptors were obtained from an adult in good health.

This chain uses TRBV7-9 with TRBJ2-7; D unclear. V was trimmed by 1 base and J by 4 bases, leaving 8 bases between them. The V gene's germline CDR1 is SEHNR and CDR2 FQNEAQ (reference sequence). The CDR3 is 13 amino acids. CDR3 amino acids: CASSLVERYEQYF. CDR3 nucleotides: TGTGCCAGCAGCTTAGTGGAACGATACGAGCAGTACTTC.

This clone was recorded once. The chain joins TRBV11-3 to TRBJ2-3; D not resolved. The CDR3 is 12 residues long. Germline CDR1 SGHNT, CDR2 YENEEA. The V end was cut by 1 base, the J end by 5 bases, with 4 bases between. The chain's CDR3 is CASSLGLDTQYF. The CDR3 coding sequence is TGTGCCAGCAGCTTAGGATTAGATACGCAGTATTTT.

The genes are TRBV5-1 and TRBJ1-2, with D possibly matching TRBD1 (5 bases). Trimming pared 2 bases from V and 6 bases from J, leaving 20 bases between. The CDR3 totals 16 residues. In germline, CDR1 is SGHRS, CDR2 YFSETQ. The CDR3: CASSLDSPTRGDGYTF. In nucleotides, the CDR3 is TGCGCCAGCAGCTTAGACAGTCCCACCCGGGGGGATGGCTACACCTTC.

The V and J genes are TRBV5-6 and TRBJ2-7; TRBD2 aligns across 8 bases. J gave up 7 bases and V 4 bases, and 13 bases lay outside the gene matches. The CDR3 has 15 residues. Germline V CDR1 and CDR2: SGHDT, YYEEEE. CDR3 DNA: TGTGCCAGCAGCGGCGGAAGAGCGGGGGCTCGTGAGCAGTACTTC. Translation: CASSGGRAGAREQYF. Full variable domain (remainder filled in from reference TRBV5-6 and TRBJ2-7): DAGVTQSPTHLIKTRGQQVTLRCSPKSGHDTVSWYQQALGQGPQFIFQYYEEEERQRGNFPDRFSGHQFPNYSSELNVNALLLGDSALYLCASSGGRAGAREQYFGPGTRLTVT.

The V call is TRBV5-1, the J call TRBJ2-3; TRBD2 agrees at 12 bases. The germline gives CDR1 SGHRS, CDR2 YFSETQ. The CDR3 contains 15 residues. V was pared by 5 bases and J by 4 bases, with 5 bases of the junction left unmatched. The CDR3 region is CASSYGLAGSDTQYF. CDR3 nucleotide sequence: TGCGCCAGCAGTTACGGACTAGCGGGATCAGATACGCAGTATTTT.

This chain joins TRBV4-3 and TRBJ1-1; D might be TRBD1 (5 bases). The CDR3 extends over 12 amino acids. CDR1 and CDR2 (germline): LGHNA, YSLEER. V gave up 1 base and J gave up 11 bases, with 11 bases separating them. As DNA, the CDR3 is TGCGCCAGCAGCCAAGTCGGAGGGGAGGCTTTCTTT. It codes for CASSQVGGEAFF.

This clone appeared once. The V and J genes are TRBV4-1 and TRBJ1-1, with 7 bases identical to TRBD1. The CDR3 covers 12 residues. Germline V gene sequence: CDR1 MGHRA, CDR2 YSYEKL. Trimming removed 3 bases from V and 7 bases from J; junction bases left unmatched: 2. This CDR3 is CASSHTGVEAFF. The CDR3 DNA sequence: TGCGCCAGCAGCCACACAGGGGTTGAAGCTTTCTTT.

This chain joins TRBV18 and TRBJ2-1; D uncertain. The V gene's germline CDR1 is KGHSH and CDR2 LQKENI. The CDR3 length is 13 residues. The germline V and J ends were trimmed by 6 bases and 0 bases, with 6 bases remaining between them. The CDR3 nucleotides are TGTGCCAGCTCGGCCAGCTCCTACAATGAGCAGTTCTTC. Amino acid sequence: CASSASSYNEQFF.

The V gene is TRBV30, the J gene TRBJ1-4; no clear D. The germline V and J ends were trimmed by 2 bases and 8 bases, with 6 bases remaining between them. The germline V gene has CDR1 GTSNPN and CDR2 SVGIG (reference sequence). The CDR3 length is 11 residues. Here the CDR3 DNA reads TGTGCCTGGAGTATTCGGGAAAAACTGTTTTTT. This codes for CAWSIREKLFF. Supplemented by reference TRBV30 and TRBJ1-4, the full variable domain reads SQTIHQWPATLVQPVGSPLSLECTVEGTSNPNLYWYRQAAGRGLQLLFYSVGIGQISSEVPQNLSASRPQDRQFILSSKKLLLSDSGFYLCAWSIREKLFFGSGTQLSVL.

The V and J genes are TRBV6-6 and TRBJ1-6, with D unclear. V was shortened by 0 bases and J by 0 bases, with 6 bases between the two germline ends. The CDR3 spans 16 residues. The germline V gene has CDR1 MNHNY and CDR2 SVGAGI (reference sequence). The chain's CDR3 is CASSYSGDSYNSPLHF. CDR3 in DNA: TGTGCCAGCAGTTACTCAGGAGACTCCTATAATTCACCCCTCCACTTT.

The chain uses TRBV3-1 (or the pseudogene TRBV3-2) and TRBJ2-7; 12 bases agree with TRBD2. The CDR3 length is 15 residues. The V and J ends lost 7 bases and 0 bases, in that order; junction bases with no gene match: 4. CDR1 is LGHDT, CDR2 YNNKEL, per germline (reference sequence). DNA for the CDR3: TGTGCCAGCACGCTAGCGGGGGGGAGCTCCTACGAGCAGTACTTC. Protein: CASTLAGGSSYEQYF.

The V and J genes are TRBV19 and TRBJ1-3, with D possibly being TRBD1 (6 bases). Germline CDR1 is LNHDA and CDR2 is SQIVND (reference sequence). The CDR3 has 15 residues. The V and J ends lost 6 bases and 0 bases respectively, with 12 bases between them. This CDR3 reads CASRPDRYSGNTIYF. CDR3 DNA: TGTGCCAGTAGACCAGACAGGTACTCTGGAAACACCATATATTTT.

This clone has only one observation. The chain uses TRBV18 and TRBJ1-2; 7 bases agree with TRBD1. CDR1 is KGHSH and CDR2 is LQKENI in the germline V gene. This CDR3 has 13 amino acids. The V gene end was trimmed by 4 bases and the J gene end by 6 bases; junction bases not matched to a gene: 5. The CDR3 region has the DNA TGTGCCAGCTCACTTCACAGGGGACATGGCTACACCTTC. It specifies CASSLHRGHGYTF.

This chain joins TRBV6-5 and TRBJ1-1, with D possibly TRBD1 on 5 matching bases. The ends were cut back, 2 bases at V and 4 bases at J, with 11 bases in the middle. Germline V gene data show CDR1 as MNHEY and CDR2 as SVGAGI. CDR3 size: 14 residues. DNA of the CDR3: TGTGCCAGCAGTTACAGAGGGGAAGGCACTGAAGCTTTCTTT. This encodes CASSYRGEGTEAFF.

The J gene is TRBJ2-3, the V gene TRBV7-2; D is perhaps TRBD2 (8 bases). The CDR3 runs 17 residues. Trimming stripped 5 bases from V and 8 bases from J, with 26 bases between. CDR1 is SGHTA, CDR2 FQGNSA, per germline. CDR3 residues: CASSPTGAGGTSSTQYF. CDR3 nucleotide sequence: TGTGCCAGCAGCCCTACAGGGGCGGGGGGAACAAGCAGTACGCAGTATTTT.

The DNA for the CDR3 is TGTGCCAGCAGCTTAGCAGGCCTCCCCCAAGAGACCCAGTACTTC. Protein sequence: CASSLAGLPQETQYF. The chain is built from TRBV7-3 and TRBJ2-5, with unresolved D. CDR1 is SGHTA, CDR2 FQGTGA, per germline. The CDR3 extends over 15 amino acids. Between the trimmed V and J ends, which lost 2 bases and 1 base, there was a span of 11 bases. Supplemented by reference TRBV7-3 and TRBJ2-5, the full variable domain reads GAGVSQTPSNKVTEKGKYVELRCDPISGHTALYWYRQSLGQGPEFLIYFQGTGAADDSGLPNDRFFAVRPEGSVSTLKIQRTERGDSAVYLCASSLAGLPQETQYFGPGTRLLVL.

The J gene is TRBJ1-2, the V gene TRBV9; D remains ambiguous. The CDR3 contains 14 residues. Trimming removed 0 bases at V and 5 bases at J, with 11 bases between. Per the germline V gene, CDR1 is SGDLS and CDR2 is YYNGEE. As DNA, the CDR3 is TGTGCCAGCAGCGTAGGAGGACGTGGATATGGCTACACCTTC. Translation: CASSVGGRGYGYTF.

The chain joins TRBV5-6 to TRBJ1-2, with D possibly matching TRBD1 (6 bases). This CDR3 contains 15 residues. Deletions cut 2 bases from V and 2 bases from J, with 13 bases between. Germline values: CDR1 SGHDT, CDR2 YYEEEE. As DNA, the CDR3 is TGTGCCAGCAGCTTTCGGGACAACTTAAACTATGGCTACACCTTC. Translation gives CASSFRDNLNYGYTF.

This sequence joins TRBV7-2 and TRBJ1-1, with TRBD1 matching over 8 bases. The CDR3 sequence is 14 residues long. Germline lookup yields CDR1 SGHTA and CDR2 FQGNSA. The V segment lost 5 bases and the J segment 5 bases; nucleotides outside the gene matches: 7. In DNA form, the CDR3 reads TGTGCCAGCAGCGAACAGGGGGGAGTTACTGAAGCTTTCTTT. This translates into CASSEQGGVTEAFF. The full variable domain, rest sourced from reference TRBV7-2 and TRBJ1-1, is GAGVSQSPSNKVTEKGKDVELRCDPISGHTALYWYRQSLGQGLEFLIYFQGNSAPDKSGLPSDRFSAERTGGSVSTLTIQRTQQEDSAVYLCASSEQGGVTEAFFGQGTRLTVV.

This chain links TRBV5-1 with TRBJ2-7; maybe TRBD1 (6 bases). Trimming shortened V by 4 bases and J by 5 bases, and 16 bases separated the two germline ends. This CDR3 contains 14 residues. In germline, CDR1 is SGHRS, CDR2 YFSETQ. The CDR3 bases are TGCGCCAGCAGCACAGGACAGCCAGCGGACGAGCAGTACTTC. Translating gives CASSTGQPADEQYF.

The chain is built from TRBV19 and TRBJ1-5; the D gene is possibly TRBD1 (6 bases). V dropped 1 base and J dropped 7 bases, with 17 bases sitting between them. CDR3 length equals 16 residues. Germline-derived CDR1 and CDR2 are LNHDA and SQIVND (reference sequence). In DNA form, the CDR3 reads TGTGCCAGTAGTATAGGCTGGCAGGGGCCAGGGCAGCCCCAGCATTTT. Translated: CASSIGWQGPGQPQHF.

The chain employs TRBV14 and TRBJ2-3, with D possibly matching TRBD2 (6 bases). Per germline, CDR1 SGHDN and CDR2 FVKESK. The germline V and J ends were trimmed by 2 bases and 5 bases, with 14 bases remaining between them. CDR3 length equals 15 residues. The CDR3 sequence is CASSQQREHRDTQYF. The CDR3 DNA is TGTGCCAGCAGCCAACAACGGGAGCATAGAGATACGCAGTATTTT. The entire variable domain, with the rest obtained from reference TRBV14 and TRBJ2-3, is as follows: EAGVTQFPSHSVIEKGQTVTLRCDPISGHDNLYWYRRVMGKEIKFLLHFVKESKQDESGMPNNRFLAERTGGTYSTLKVQPAELEDSGVYFCASSQQREHRDTQYFGPGTRLTVL.

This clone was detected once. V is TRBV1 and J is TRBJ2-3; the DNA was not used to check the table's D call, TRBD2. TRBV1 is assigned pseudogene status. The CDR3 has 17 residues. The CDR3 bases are TGCACCAGCAGCCACCGAGGGCTAGCGCGGAACACAGATACGCAGTATTTT. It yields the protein CTSSHRGLARNTDTQYF.

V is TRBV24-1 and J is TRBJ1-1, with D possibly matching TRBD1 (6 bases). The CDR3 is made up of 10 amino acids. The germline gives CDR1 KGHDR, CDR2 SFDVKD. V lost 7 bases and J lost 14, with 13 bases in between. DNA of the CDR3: TGTGCCACCAGAAGACAGGCGCGATTCTTT. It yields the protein CATRRQARFF.

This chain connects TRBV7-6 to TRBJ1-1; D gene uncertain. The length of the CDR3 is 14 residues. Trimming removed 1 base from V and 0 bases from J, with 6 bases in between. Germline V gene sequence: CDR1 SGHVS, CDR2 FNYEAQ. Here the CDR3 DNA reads TGTGCCAGCAGCTTAGGGGGTGTGAACACTGAAGCTTTCTTT. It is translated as CASSLGGVNTEAFF.

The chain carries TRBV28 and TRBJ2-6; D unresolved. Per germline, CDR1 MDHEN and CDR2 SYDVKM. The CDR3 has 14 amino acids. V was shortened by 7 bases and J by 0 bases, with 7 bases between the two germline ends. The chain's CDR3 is CASTYSSGANVLTF. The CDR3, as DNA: TGTGCCAGCACGTATTCCTCTGGGGCCAACGTCCTGACTTTC.